This T cell receptor (beta chain) was observed in a study of CD8 T cells in Susac syndrome. TCR beta was sequenced from blood CD8+ and CD4+ T cells. Negative isolation yielded the CD8+ and CD4+ T cells, while FACS enriched the TEMRA cells. The CDR3 is 13 residues long. Looked up from germline, CDR1 is SGDLS and CDR2 is YYNGEE. With 0 bases removed from V and 3 bases from J, the gap between germline ends came to 6 bases. Study findings and constraints: The study's TCR sequencing and HLA analysis covered a relatively small number of individuals, and the study acknowledged this.

This clonotype was recorded a few times. Its antigen is unidentified. The RNA input was roughly 0.45 to 1 ug, and it was reverse transcribed with random hexamers. The TCR beta CDR3 was amplified by immunoSEQ multiplex PCR across 54 Vbeta, 13 Jbeta. TCRdb processed the immunoSEQ multiplex PCR reads anew with MiXCR; each CDR3 protein has one entry. The sample lists roughly 190,000 distinct CDR3 sequences; about 95% were seen once. Sequences were obtained from CD4+ T cells from PBMCs. This sequence originates from a human donor in good health. This chain links TRBV9 with TRBJ1-1; D unresolved. CDR3 in DNA: TGTGCCAGCAGCGTAGCTGGGGACACTGAAGCTTTCTTT. Translating gives CASSVAGDTEAFF. Using reference TRBV9 and TRBJ1-1 for the parts outside the CDR3, the full variable domain is DSGVTQTPKHLITATGQRVTLRCSPRSGDLSVYWYQQSLDQGLQFLIQYYNGEERAKGNILERFSAQQFPDLHSELNLSSLELGDSALYFCASSVAGDTEAFFGQGTRLTVV.